This T cell receptor beta chain appears in the sequencing data of a study of STAT5B mutations in CD4+ large granular lymphocyte leukemia (dated by TCRdb to 2021 to 2024). With regard to the full study: Among healthy controls, the CDR3 'QG' motif was associated with a particular HLA allele. The study compared the TCRbeta repertoires of patients with CD4+ T-cell large granular lymphocyte leukemia against those of healthy blood donors. Flow cytometry on FACSCanto II or FACSVerse showed that the purified fractions were more than 95% pure among lymphocytes. What the authors observed across the whole study: The main leukemic clonotypes were found to be private to each patient, although about 25% of the main leukemic clonotypes were detected at low frequency in the non-leukemic repertoires of other patients. The data were not HLA-matched, and the higher clonality in CD4+ T-LGLL than in CD8+ T-LGLL could be due to the relatively small sample size. Greater clonality appeared to be present in CD4-sorted patient repertoires than in healthy CD4+ repertoires, and the difference was retained after the putative leukemic clones were removed. Enrichment of TRBV06-family usage was observed among the top patient clones (8/27) relative to healthy controls (2/35).

TCRbeta rearrangements were sequenced from genomic DNA using the immunoSEQ assay at survey resolution. In the authors' own workflow: A lowest detectable productive clonotype frequency of 2.59 x 10-5 was observed in the TCR sequencing data. Only productive TCRbeta rearrangements, defined as complete and in-frame sequences, were included in the analyses. The clonality of each sample was calculated as Simpson clonality in the immunoSEQ Analyzer version 3.0. Clones were grouped by frequency into very rare, small, medium, large (1-20%) or hyperexpanded (>20%) categories. Generation probabilities were estimated with OLGA 1.2.3, V-gene circos plots were made with VDJtools, specificities were searched in VDJdb, and CDR3 motifs were identified with GLIPH. Here the immuneACCESS table is served through TCRdb, limited to in-frame sequences with V and J called. Missing clones are a known gap in these copies; in checked studies unresolved V genes cover under half, and the rest lacks a known reason. The V and J calls and clone size are taken from that table; D and trimming were inferred from the DNA. In all, the sample holds around 50,000 clones, and more than 65% of those were seen once. The ten largest clones add up to approximately 0.4% of the sample.

This clone was seen just once. Its antigen remains undetermined. One base away there is no much larger clone; base qualities are not given. V is pared back by 1 base and J by 6 bases, with 9 bases lying between the germline termini. CDR1 and CDR2, per the germline V gene, are SGHVS and FQNEAQ. Spanning cysteine to phenylalanine, the CDR3 consists of 14 amino acids. Only the CDR3 part of the read is kept: 42 bases, read in frame from the first base. The healthy controls were around 35 blood donors, and the buffy coats of these donors were supplied by the Finnish Red Cross blood service. All TCR-sequenced material derived from peripheral blood: patient blood samples and healthy donor buffy coats. Peripheral blood mononuclear cells were isolated by Ficoll-Hypaque gradient centrifugation. Magnetic purification was used to isolate CD4+ cells from the buffy coats of the healthy controls. The Gentra Puregene Cell and Tissue kit was used for genomic DNA extraction, and quantification was performed on a Qubit 2.0 fluorometer.

The TCR sequence derives from a human donor in good health. Sample: CD4+ T cells from blood buffy coats. Recombination connected TRBV7-8 to TRBJ2-2; the D gene cannot be resolved reliably. Here is the DNA: TGTGCCAGCAGCTTAGATACGGGCCCCGGGGAGCTGTTTTTT. Translated, this gives CASSLDTGPGELFF.